The entry below describes one T cell receptor (beta chain). The antigen remains undetermined. Given a far larger clone just one base away, this is likely a sequencing read error. The sample originates from a study of shared clonotypes between healthy human individuals. The CDR3 is 13 amino acids. Germline V gene data show CDR1 as SGHAT and CDR2 as FQDESV (reference sequence). With 3 bases removed from V and 1 base from J, the gap between germline ends came to 6 bases. General observations from the study: Large sequencing depth failed to make sorted-subset sequencing complete, rarefaction showed. Relative to their counterparts shared across all four donors, non-shared clonotypes exhibited diminished generation probabilities.

Deep level was the assay's run setting. Measured with immunoSEQ multiplex PCR; TCRdb has only the in-frame clones, and not every one. The data show approximately 740,000 clones, 74% seen once. This TCR derives from a woman younger than 45 in good health. The chain has TRBV11-1 and TRBJ1-1, with D possibly TRBD1 on 6 matching bases. The sequenced sample consisted of memory CD4+ T cells sorted from blood. Subset of the sample: CD45RA-negative fraction. CDR3 loop: CASSLGQNTEAFF. The CDR3 region has the DNA TGTGCCAGCAGCTTGGGACAGAACACTGAAGCTTTCTTT.